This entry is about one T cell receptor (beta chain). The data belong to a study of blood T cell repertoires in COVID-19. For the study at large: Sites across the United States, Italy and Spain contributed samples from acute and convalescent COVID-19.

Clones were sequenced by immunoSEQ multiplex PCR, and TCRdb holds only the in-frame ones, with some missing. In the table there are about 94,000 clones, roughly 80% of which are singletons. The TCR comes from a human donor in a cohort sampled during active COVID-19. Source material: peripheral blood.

CDR3 sequence: CAWSFDSKVYF. The CDR3 coding sequence is TGTGCCTGGAGTTTTGACAGTAAAGTATACTTC. The genes are TRBV30 and TRBJ2-7, with a tentative D call TRBD1 (5 bases). Trimming cost V 2 bases and J 13 bases, with 15 bases left between them. Looked up from germline, CDR1 is GTSNPN and CDR2 is SVGIG (reference sequence). The CDR3 extends over 11 amino acids.